A selection of T cell receptor beta chains follows, all from one sample in a study of blood T cell repertoires in COVID-19. The table came from immunoSEQ multiplex PCR; TCRdb's copy has only in-frame clones and leaves some out. Of 200,000 or so clones in the sample, roughly 79% were seen once. The sequenced sample consisted of peripheral blood. Receptor source: a man aged 60 to 69 with active or convalescent COVID-19. CDR3s include the opening cysteine and the closing phenylalanine or tryptophan. Each record gives: J gene, clone size, D gene, V gene, CDR3 DNA, CDR3 protein. A D gene is named only where the DNA matches it firmly. Some rows mark clone size as missing; the rest say once, few, many or name a class of expanded clone.

>TRBJ1-5|.|.|TRBV5-4
TGTGCCAGCAGCTTGGGACCGGGGAGCAATCAGCCCCAGCATTTT
CASSLGPGSNQPQHF
>TRBJ2-5|.|.|TRBV9
TGTGCCAGCAGCGCCGCCTTGGACAACCAAGAGACCCAGTACTTC
CASSAALDNQETQYF
>TRBJ1-3|.|.|TRBV18
TGTGCCAGCTCACCACCGACTCCCGGGACTGTCTCTGGAAACACCATATATTTT
CASSPPTPGTVSGNTIYF
>TRBJ1-5|once|TRBD1|TRBV28
TGTGCCAGCAGTCTTGGGACAGGGGGTCGGAATCAGCCCCAGCATTTT
CASSLGTGGRNQPQHF
>TRBJ2-4|.|TRBD2|TRBV5-1
TGCGCCAGCAGCGGTCGGGAGGGCGGGGGCATTCAGTACTTC
CASSGREGGGIQYF
>TRBJ1-2|.|.|TRBV4-2
TGTGCCAGCAGCCAAGATCAGGGGACCTATGGCTACACCTTC
CASSQDQGTYGYTF
>TRBJ2-4|once|TRBD1|TRBV19
TGTGCCAGTAGTCAAGCGGGACAGGGGATAAAAAACATTCAGTACTTC
CASSQAGQGIKNIQYF
>TRBJ2-7|few|TRBD2|TRBV7-2
TGTGCCAGCAGCTTAGGACTAGCGTCCTACGAGCAGTACTTC
CASSLGLASYEQYF
>TRBJ2-7|.|.|TRBV9
TGTGCCAGCAGCGCGGGGCGGGGTAGTAATAACGAGCAGTACTTC
CASSAGRGSNNEQYF
>TRBJ2-7|.|TRBD1|TRBV18
TGTGCCAGCTCACCAGAGACCGGGACAGGCTACGAGCAGTACTTC
CASSPETGTGYEQYF
>TRBJ2-3|few|.|TRBV4-3
TGCGCCAGCAGCCAAGATTGGAGGGATACGCAGTATTTT
CASSQDWRDTQYF
>TRBJ2-4|.|TRBD1|TRBV6-2/TRBV6-3
TGTGCCAGCAGTTACTACGGACAGGTTAACGGCATTCAGTACTTC
CASSYYGQVNGIQYF
>TRBJ1-6|.|TRBD1|TRBV7-9
TGTGCCAGCAGCACTAGCCACAGGGGTCTCTATAATTCACCCCTCCACTTT
CASSTSHRGLYNSPLHF
>TRBJ2-7|.|.|TRBV4-3
TGCGCCAGCAGCCAAGCCTTTCGGCGGGCCGGAAGCTCCTACGAGCAGTACTTC
CASSQAFRRAGSSYEQYF
>TRBJ1-2|.|.|TRBV5-1
TGCGCCAGCAGCCACTTCGGGGAGGGGAACTATGGCTACACCTTC
CASSHFGEGNYGYTF
>TRBJ2-7|.|TRBD1|TRBV4-2
TGTGCCAGCAGCCAAGATGGGACAGGTGTAGGAGTCTACGAGCAGTACTTC
CASSQDGTGVGVYEQYF
>TRBJ2-1|.|TRBD1|TRBV29-1
TGCAGCGTTGGCAGGACAGGGGTCGATGAGCAGTTCTTC
CSVGRTGVDEQFF
>TRBJ2-4|.|.|TRBV29-1
TGCAGCGTCCGAGACAGTGCCCAGTACTTC
CSVRDSAQYF
>TRBJ2-3|.|.|TRBV7-2
TGTGCCAGCACCAGGACTGGACCCGGATTCTTCGTGGCAGATACGCAGTATTTT
CASTRTGPGFFVADTQYF
>TRBJ2-7|.|TRBD2|TRBV2
TGTGCCAGCAGGGAGGGACTAGCGGGAGGCTACGAGCAGTACTTC
CASREGLAGGYEQYF
>TRBJ2-1|.|.|TRBV6-5
TGTGCGACTCGCAGCTCCTACAATGAGCAGTTCTTC
CATRSSYNEQFF
>TRBJ2-2|.|TRBD2|TRBV19
TGTGCCAGTGGGGGACTAGCGGCTAACACCGGGGAGCTGTTTTTT
CASGGLAANTGELFF
>TRBJ2-7|.|TRBD2|TRBV27
TGTGCCAGCAGTTTTGGGGTAGCGGGAGGGTACGAGCAGTACTTC
CASSFGVAGGYEQYF
>TRBJ1-5|.|TRBD1|TRBV19
TGTGCCAGTAGTGCGACAGGGACGGTCAATCAGCCCCAGCATTTT
CASSATGTVNQPQHF
>TRBJ2-7|.|.|TRBV23-1
TGCGCCAGCAGTCAACGGGGAAGTACCTACGAGCAGTACTTC
CASSQRGSTYEQYF
>TRBJ1-2|.|.|TRBV6-5
TGTGCCAGCACGTCTCAGCGAAATGGCTACACCTTC
CASTSQRNGYTF
>TRBJ2-7|.|TRBD2|TRBV6-5
TGTGCCAGCAGGGCTAGCGGGAGGGGGTCTCACGAGCAGTACTTC
CASRASGRGSHEQYF
>TRBJ1-6|.|TRBD1|TRBV24-1
TGTGCCACCAGTGACTATACAGGGGGAAGCTCCTATAATTCACCCCTCCACTTT
CATSDYTGGSSYNSPLHF
>TRBJ2-3|once|.|TRBV28
TGTGCCAGCAGTCCCGACAGAAACACAGATACGCAGTATTTT
CASSPDRNTDTQYF
>TRBJ1-3|few|TRBD1|TRBV7-6
TGTGCCAGCAGCTTAGCGAAGACAGGGGGGAAAGCTGGAAACACCATATATTTT
CASSLAKTGGKAGNTIYF
>TRBJ2-1|.|.|TRBV25-1
TGTGCCAGCAGTGGATGGGGGGACAGTCACTCCTACAATGAGCAGTTCTTC
CASSGWGDSHSYNEQFF
>TRBJ2-5|.|TRBD2|TRBV2
TGTGCCAGCAGTCGGACTAGCGGGAGAGGTATCCAGTACTTC
CASSRTSGRGIQYF
>TRBJ1-6|.|TRBD1|TRBV19
TGTGCCAGTAGTGGAAACAACAGGGGCCGGGATTCACCCCTCCACTTT
CASSGNNRGRDSPLHF
>TRBJ1-1|once|.|TRBV7-8
TGTGCCAGCAGCTTAAATTGGGGGCCGGTGAACACTGAAGCTTTCTTT
CASSLNWGPVNTEAFF
>TRBJ2-1|once|TRBD2|TRBV6-2/TRBV6-3
TGTGCCAGCAGTTACGGGACTAGCGAGTTCTTC
CASSYGTSEFF
>TRBJ1-4|.|.|TRBV6-5
TGTGCCAGCAGTTACTCAGTTGGGGGGGAAAGTGAAAAACTGTTTTTT
CASSYSVGGESEKLFF
>TRBJ1-1|.|.|TRBV18
TGTGCCAGCTCACCCGGGGGGTTGGAGGGCACTGAAGCTTTCTTT
CASSPGGLEGTEAFF
>TRBJ1-6|.|.|TRBV10-2
TGCGCCAGCAGTCCGGGGTCCCGTATTTCAAATTCACCCCTCCACTTT
CASSPGSRISNSPLHF
>TRBJ2-5|once|.|TRBV5-4
TGTGCCAGCAGGGGGGGAGCGAAGGGGCTTAAAGAGACCCAGTACTTC
CASRGGAKGLKETQYF
>TRBJ2-3|.|.|TRBV27
TGTGCCACCAACAGAGGGCGTTCGGATACGCAGTATTTT
CATNRGRSDTQYF
>TRBJ1-1|.|.|TRBV27
TGTGCCAGCAGGCTAACAGGGAACACTGAAGCTTTCTTT
CASRLTGNTEAFF
>TRBJ2-7|.|.|TRBV11-2
TGTGCCAGCAGCCCGAGGGGGGAGCAGTACTTC
CASSPRGEQYF
>TRBJ1-6|.|TRBD1|TRBV19
TGTGCCAGTAGTCAAGACAGGGTAGGCTCACCCCTCCACTTT
CASSQDRVGSPLHF
>TRBJ1-5|.|.|TRBV28
TGTGCCAGCAGTCCTCACAGGGTACGGGGCAATCAGCCCCAGCATTTT
CASSPHRVRGNQPQHF
>TRBJ2-3|.|.|TRBV10-3
TGTGCCATCAGTGAATTTCGACAGAGCACAGATACGCAGTATTTT
CAISEFRQSTDTQYF
>TRBJ2-3|.|TRBD2|TRBV28
TGTGCCAGCAGTTTTTACGGCGGGAGGGACCCCAAGGGGACGCAGTATTTT
CASSFYGGRDPKGTQYF
>TRBJ1-2|few|.|TRBV11-3
TGTAGGGGTGGCGATGGCTACACCTTC
CRGGDGYTF
>TRBJ2-5|.|.|TRBV9
TGTGCCAGCAGCGTATTAGGGGCAGAGACCCAGTACTTC
CASSVLGAETQYF
>TRBJ2-1|few|TRBD2|TRBV5-4
TGTGCCAGCAGCTTGGCGGGGGGGCGGAATGAGCAGTTCTTC
CASSLAGGRNEQFF
>TRBJ2-7|.|.|TRBV20-1
TGCAGTGCCCGGTCCGGCTACGAGCAGTACTTC
CSARSGYEQYF
>TRBJ1-4|.|.|TRBV5-1
TGCGCCAGCAGCTTGGCAGCAACTAATGAAAAACTGTTTTTT
CASSLAATNEKLFF
>TRBJ2-7|.|TRBD2|TRBV6-5
TGTGCCAGCAGAAAGACCGGGAGGGGCTACGAGCAGTACTTC
CASRKTGRGYEQYF
>TRBJ2-7|.|.|TRBV7-9
TGTGCCAGCAGCCCTTCGGGGGAGGAGCAGTACTTC
CASSPSGEEQYF
>TRBJ2-7|few|TRBD1|TRBV6-2/TRBV6-3
TGTGCCAGCAGTTCCGATACAGACAGGGGGCTCTACGAGCAGTACTTC
CASSSDTDRGLYEQYF
>TRBJ2-7|.|TRBD1|TRBV18
TGTGCCAGCTCACCCGGGACAGGGGCCTACGAGCAGTACTTC
CASSPGTGAYEQYF
>TRBJ1-5|once|.|TRBV6-5
TGTGCCAGCGGCGAGGGGGTTTGGAATCAGCCCCAGCATTTT
CASGEGVWNQPQHF
>TRBJ1-2|few|.|TRBV7-8
TGTGCCAGCAGCTTAGGTCGGGGGAATGGCTACACCTTC
CASSLGRGNGYTF
>TRBJ2-1|.|.|TRBV9
TGTGCCAGCAGCAATGGACTGCGTACCTACAATGAGCAGTTCTTC
CASSNGLRTYNEQFF
>TRBJ1-5|.|TRBD1|TRBV28
TGTGCCAGCAGACAGAGAACCGGGACAGGGGGCTTCAATCAGCCCCAGCATTTT
CASRQRTGTGGFNQPQHF
>TRBJ2-2|.|TRBD2|TRBV18
TGTGCCAGCTCACCACCCGGACTAGCGGCCAGCCTCGGGGAGCTGTTTTTT
CASSPPGLAASLGELFF